A selection of T cell receptor beta chains follows, all from one sample in a study of regulatory T cells in long-lasting Graves disease. From the multiplex PCR reads, TCRdb called clonotypes with MiXCR, one entry per CDR3 protein. The data contain a few hundred thousand distinct CDR3 sequences, 15% of them seen just once; the ten biggest clones take up over 7%. The same sample was also studied in work on T cells in Graves' hyperthyroidism and ophthalmopathy.

Sequencing was performed on peripheral blood mononuclear cells (PBMCs), taken at new diagnosis, from a patient treated with antithyroid drugs. These receptors all stem from a woman aged 40 to 50 with Graves disease. Both conserved end residues are trimmed from each CDR3. D genes are given only for firm matches.

v_call	d_call	cdr3_aa
TRBV7-8	-	ASSLRQLPYEQY
TRBV28	TRBD2	ASSAIAGSSTDTQY
TRBV29-1	-	SVAWGSNEKLF
TRBV15	-	ATSRDPSVSEQY
TRBV28	TRBD1	ASSAGQDLSYEQY
TRBV28	TRBD2	ASSLAGATSYEQY
TRBV11-3	TRBD2	ASSLTTSGTGELF
TRBV13	TRBD2	ASSPAGRSYEQY
TRBV12-3/TRBV12-4	-	ASSQQGNRGGYT
TRBV4-1	-	ASSQEGGYGYT
TRBV20-1	TRBD2	SAKREETGELF
TRBV5-5	TRBD1	ASSTGQYNEQF
TRBV20-1	-	SARDGAATDTQY
TRBV7-9	TRBD2	ASSLRRAGVNTGELF
TRBV11-3	-	ASSAGQRTDTQY
TRBV28	-	ASTRQVAGNQPQH
TRBV24-1	-	ATSDFDDQPQH
TRBV30	-	AWSAHSREKLF
TRBV2	TRBD2	ASIQSGTSGSRGTDTQY
TRBV7-2	TRBD1	ASSSDRESEAF
TRBV5-1	TRBD1	AITSGTGRRKSSYEQY
TRBV2	TRBD2	ASSGLAESTDTQY
TRBV27	-	ASSPGFNSPLH
TRBV11-2	-	ASSSGVVQGGFEKLF
TRBV11-2	-	ASGRGGGPYNEQF
TRBV11-2	-	ASSRTGGGTEAF
TRBV10-2	-	ASSESGSNQPQH
TRBV27	TRBD1	ASSFQGAIYEQY
TRBV19	-	ASSTATLAF
TRBV5-1	-	ASSSRGTSTYEQY
TRBV30	-	AWSVGRLSQGTNYGYT
TRBV5-1	-	ASSLGMGGNSDIQY
TRBV12-3/TRBV12-4	TRBD2	ASSGTSGLKSSSYNEQF
TRBV19	TRBD2	ASSIVARTGGLRETQY
TRBV6-1	TRBD1	ASSRPGTGGTEAF
TRBV11-2	-	AATPDGTYEQY
TRBV19	-	ASSITGVATGRETQY
TRBV7-6	-	ASSQQGSPNEQF
TRBV20-1	-	GARERTWGSGANVLT
TRBV12-3/TRBV12-4	TRBD2	ASRPPGLAGGGGGTDTQY
TRBV5-1	TRBD2	ASSEGLADGEQF
TRBV6-1	-	ASSRSNGLAKNIQY
TRBV10-3	-	AISYLSAYEQY
TRBV12-3/TRBV12-4	-	ASSSLPWVFDQPQH